Listed below are T cell receptor beta chains from one sample, sequenced in a study of blood T cell repertoires in COVID-19. The method was immunoSEQ multiplex PCR; TCRdb's version includes in-frame clones alone and lacks a portion of them. The data contain about 64,000 clones, 75% to 90% of them singletons. The material sequenced was peripheral blood. The source is a human donor in a cohort sampled during active COVID-19. Each CDR3 is given with its conserved first and last residue. D genes are given only for firm matches. Not all rows give a size; the values are once, few, many and, for expanded clones, a class.

CDR3 DNA: TGCGCCAGCGATCCGGGGACAGGCGTCGGCGGCTACACCTTC
CDR3 protein: CASDPGTGVGGYTF
V gene: TRBV5-1
clone size: -
D gene: TRBD1
J gene: TRBJ1-2

CDR3 DNA: TGTGCCAGCAGTTTGAGGGAGGGACCCATATATTTT
CDR3 protein: CASSLREGPIYF
V gene: TRBV28
clone size: -
D gene: -
J gene: TRBJ1-3

CDR3 DNA: TGTGCCAGCAGTACATATCGACAGGGGGCAGATAATTCACCCCTCCACTTT
CDR3 protein: CASSTYRQGADNSPLHF
V gene: TRBV25-1
clone size: -
D gene: TRBD1
J gene: TRBJ1-6

CDR3 DNA: TGTGCCAGCAGCTTAGATCCCCAGGGCTCTGGGGCCAACGTCCCGACTTTC
CDR3 protein: CASSLDPQGSGANVPTF
V gene: TRBV11-3
clone size: -
D gene: -
J gene: TRBJ2-6

CDR3 DNA: TGTGCCAGCAGCCAACGTAGCGGGGGGACCGGGGAGCTGTTTTTT
CDR3 protein: CASSQRSGGTGELFF
V gene: TRBV3-1/TRBV3-2
clone size: -
D gene: TRBD2
J gene: TRBJ2-2

CDR3 DNA: TGTGCCAGCAGCCGCCTTACGGGGGGAACAGATACGCAGTATTTT
CDR3 protein: CASSRLTGGTDTQYF
V gene: TRBV7-2
clone size: -
D gene: TRBD2
J gene: TRBJ2-3

CDR3 DNA: TGTGCCAGCAGCTTAAGCCTGATTGGAGGGGGGGTGGAGACCCAGTACTTC
CDR3 protein: CASSLSLIGGGVETQYF
V gene: TRBV5-5
clone size: -
D gene: -
J gene: TRBJ2-5

CDR3 DNA: TGTGCCAGCAGTTCGTCCAGCAATCAGCCCCAGCATTTT
CDR3 protein: CASSSSSNQPQHF
V gene: TRBV6-6
clone size: -
D gene: -
J gene: TRBJ1-5

CDR3 DNA: TGTGCCAGCAGCCCTAACAGGGCCATGAACACTGAAGCTTTCTTT
CDR3 protein: CASSPNRAMNTEAFF
V gene: TRBV5-4
clone size: -
D gene: -
J gene: TRBJ1-1

CDR3 DNA: TGCGCCAGCAGTCCACAAGGGGACAGCCATGCAACTAATGAAAAACTGTTTTTT
CDR3 protein: CASSPQGDSHATNEKLFF
V gene: TRBV23-1
clone size: -
D gene: TRBD1
J gene: TRBJ1-4

CDR3 DNA: TGCAGCTCCAAGGGGGGGATCACAGATACGCAGTATTTT
CDR3 protein: CSSKGGITDTQYF
V gene: TRBV29-1
clone size: -
D gene: -
J gene: TRBJ2-3

CDR3 DNA: TGTGCCAGCAGCCCAGGACAGGGGGGGGATTATGGCTACACCTTC
CDR3 protein: CASSPGQGGDYGYTF
V gene: TRBV7-6
clone size: -
D gene: TRBD1
J gene: TRBJ1-2

CDR3 DNA: TGCGCCAGCAGTGAGTCAGACAGGGTAAGCAATCAGCCCCAGCATTTT
CDR3 protein: CASSESDRVSNQPQHF
V gene: TRBV10-2
clone size: -
D gene: TRBD1
J gene: TRBJ1-5

CDR3 DNA: TGTGCCAGCAGTTACTCCCCGAATGAGCAGTTCTTC
CDR3 protein: CASSYSPNEQFF
V gene: TRBV6-2/TRBV6-3
clone size: -
D gene: -
J gene: TRBJ2-1

CDR3 DNA: TGTGCCAGCAGCCACAGGACAGGGACTGGAAACACCATATATTTT
CDR3 protein: CASSHRTGTGNTIYF
V gene: TRBV28
clone size: few
D gene: TRBD1
J gene: TRBJ1-3

CDR3 DNA: TGTGCCAGTAGTGGGTCACAGGGGGGAGGGACCCAGTACTTC
CDR3 protein: CASSGSQGGGTQYF
V gene: TRBV19
clone size: once
D gene: TRBD1
J gene: TRBJ2-5

CDR3 DNA: TGTGCCAGCAGTTTATTCGCGGTGGATGAGCAGTTCTTC
CDR3 protein: CASSLFAVDEQFF
V gene: TRBV12-3/TRBV12-4
clone size: -
D gene: -
J gene: TRBJ2-1

CDR3 DNA: TGTGCCAGCAGTGAGGGACAGTGGCGACATGAGCAGTTCTTC
CDR3 protein: CASSEGQWRHEQFF
V gene: TRBV25-1
clone size: few
D gene: TRBD1
J gene: TRBJ2-1

CDR3 DNA: TGTGCCACCCGGGGGGCCGGGGAGACCCAGTACTTC
CDR3 protein: CATRGAGETQYF
V gene: TRBV6-5
clone size: -
D gene: -
J gene: TRBJ2-5

CDR3 DNA: TGTGCCAGCTCACTCCAGGGACAGGGGAGAGGAAACACCATATATTTT
CDR3 protein: CASSLQGQGRGNTIYF
V gene: TRBV18
clone size: -
D gene: TRBD1
J gene: TRBJ1-3

CDR3 DNA: TGTGCCAGCCGACTCGATCCTGGAAACACCATATATTTT
CDR3 protein: CASRLDPGNTIYF
V gene: TRBV18
clone size: once
D gene: -
J gene: TRBJ1-3

CDR3 DNA: TGTGCCAGCAGTACACGGACAGGGGGTAACAATGAGCAGTTCTTC
CDR3 protein: CASSTRTGGNNEQFF
V gene: TRBV6-5
clone size: -
D gene: TRBD1
J gene: TRBJ2-1

CDR3 DNA: TGTGCCAGCAGTTCGTCGGGTAAGAGCAATCAGCCCCAGCATTTT
CDR3 protein: CASSSSGKSNQPQHF
V gene: TRBV7-2
clone size: few
D gene: -
J gene: TRBJ1-5

CDR3 DNA: TGTGCTAGTGGTTTGGTCAGCGTTTTCCTCGGGGAGCTGTTTTTT
CDR3 protein: CASGLVSVFLGELFF
V gene: TRBV12-5
clone size: -
D gene: -
J gene: TRBJ2-2

CDR3 DNA: TGTGCCAGCAGCTTATTCGGGAACACTGAAGCTTTCTTT
CDR3 protein: CASSLFGNTEAFF
V gene: TRBV11-2
clone size: -
D gene: -
J gene: TRBJ1-1

CDR3 DNA: TGTGCCAGCAGTCCATACGGACACTCGTGGGCAAGTCAGCCCCAGCATTTT
CDR3 protein: CASSPYGHSWASQPQHF
V gene: TRBV28
clone size: few
D gene: -
J gene: TRBJ1-5

CDR3 DNA: TGCGCCAGCAGCTCCACCGGGAGCGTTAATGAAAAACTGTTTTTT
CDR3 protein: CASSSTGSVNEKLFF
V gene: TRBV5-1
clone size: -
D gene: -
J gene: TRBJ1-4

CDR3 DNA: TGTGCCAGCAGCCGACCGGACAGTCCCTACGAGCAGTACTTC
CDR3 protein: CASSRPDSPYEQYF
V gene: TRBV7-9
clone size: -
D gene: -
J gene: TRBJ2-7

CDR3 DNA: TGCGCCAGCAGTGTAGTGGGCAAGACCTACGAGCAGTACTTC
CDR3 protein: CASSVVGKTYEQYF
V gene: TRBV10-1
clone size: many
D gene: -
J gene: TRBJ2-7

CDR3 DNA: TGCAGCGTTTGGGGGGGCACGAACACCGGGGAGCTGTTTTTT
CDR3 protein: CSVWGGTNTGELFF
V gene: TRBV29-1
clone size: -
D gene: -
J gene: TRBJ2-2